A single sample is the source of the 24 T cell receptor beta chains below, sequenced in a study of T-cell memory formation after mild COVID-19. In TCRdb, the 5' RACE reads were re-called with MiXCR into one record per CDR3 protein. The repertoire consists of 450,000 to 650,000 distinct CDR3 sequences, with around 20% occurring once and the leading ten covering under 15%. The material sequenced was PBMCs or a T cell subset sorted from them (not recorded which). The receptors come from an adult woman who had mild COVID-19 (a few samples of this study predate the infection). Cell type and time point are not known.

This chain connects TRBV4-3 to TRBJ1-1, with no clear D. Germline V gene lookup returns CDR1 LGHNA and CDR2 YSLEER. CDR3 length equals 15 residues. Trimming removed 1 base from V and 7 bases from J, with 16 bases in between. CDR3 sequence (DNA): TGCGCCAGCAGCCAAGTGATGAGCATCCCGCTTGAAGCTTTCTTT. Its protein is CASSQVMSIPLEAFF.

The CDR3 coding sequence is TGTGCCAGTAGTATGGGGCCGGGGAACACTGAAGCTTTCTTT. It is translated as CASSMGPGNTEAFF. This chain joins TRBV19 and TRBJ1-1, with D tentatively TRBD1 (5 bases). Trimming shortened V by 3 bases and J by 1 base, and 9 bases separated the two germline ends. The CDR3 spans 14 residues. CDR1 LNHDA and CDR2 SQIVND come from the germline V gene (reference sequence).

This clonotype showed up just once. This rearrangement joins TRBV5-1 to TRBJ2-3, with 7 bases identical to TRBD2. The CDR3 extends over 17 amino acids. V gave up 0 bases and J gave up 6 bases; unmatched junction bases: 13. Germline loops: CDR1 SGHRS, CDR2 YFSETQ. The CDR3 loop reads CASSLAGTTPGMDTQYF. The CDR3 bases are TGCGCCAGCAGCTTGGCCGGGACTACCCCCGGGATGGATACGCAGTATTTT.

This clonotype was picked up a small number of times. The chain has TRBV7-9 and TRBJ2-4; 10 bases align to TRBD2. The CDR3 sequence is 12 residues long. The V gene's germline CDR1 is SEHNR and CDR2 FQNEAQ (reference sequence). The V gene end was trimmed by 5 bases and the J gene end by 16 bases; junction bases not matched to a gene: 8. In DNA, the CDR3 is TGTGCCAGCAGCCCTGATAGCGGGAGGACTTACTTC. Protein sequence: CASSPDSGRTYF.

V is TRBV25-1 and J is TRBJ2-7; 10 bases line up with TRBD2. There are 15 residues in the CDR3. The V segment lost 2 bases and the J segment 3 bases; nucleotides outside the gene matches: 4. Germline V gene sequence: CDR1 MGHDK, CDR2 SYGVNS. CDR3 DNA: TGTGCCAGCAGTGAAAGTATAGCGGGGGGCTACGAGCAGTACTTC. It codes for CASSESIAGGYEQYF.

This clonotype came up a few times. The chain joins TRBV6-2 or TRBV6-3 to TRBJ1-1; the match to TRBD1 covers 7 bases. This CDR3 region has 15 residues. Germline trimming cut 2 bases from V and 10 bases from J; bases unmatched to any gene: 13. Germline V gene lookup returns CDR1 MNHEY and CDR2 SVGEGT. The CDR3 sequence is CASSYHRTGANSAFF. CDR3 nucleotide sequence: TGTGCCAGCAGTTACCACCGGACAGGCGCAAATTCAGCTTTCTTT.

The chain employs TRBV25-1 and TRBJ2-3, with 7 bases lining up with TRBD1. CDR1 and CDR2 from the germline V gene are MGHDK and SYGVNS. V lost 5 bases, J lost 2 bases, and 4 bases stayed unmatched. CDR3 length: 14 amino acids. In DNA form, the CDR3 reads TGTGCCAGCAGTCGGACAGGCCCCACAGATACGCAGTATTTT. It is translated as CASSRTGPTDTQYF.

This chain uses TRBV18 with TRBJ2-7, with 7 nucleotides matching TRBD2. Trimming at V came to 3 bases and at J to 0 bases, leaving 8 bases not matched to a gene. The CDR3 has 16 amino acids. Germline values: CDR1 KGHSH, CDR2 LQKENI. The CDR3 DNA reads TGTGCCAGCTCACCTGGGGCGCGGGGGTACTCCTACGAGCAGTACTTC. It encodes CASSPGARGYSYEQYF.

The chain is built from TRBV20-1 and TRBJ2-4; 9 bases are shared with TRBD1. Losses at the gene ends were 3 bases for V and 6 bases for J; bases not matched to a gene: 6. Germline V gene data show CDR1 as DFQATT and CDR2 as SNEGSKA (reference sequence). The CDR3 has 14 amino acids. The CDR3 nucleotides read TGCAGTGCTAGGAGACAGGGGGTATTAAACATTCAGTACTTC. Translating it yields CSARRQGVLNIQYF.

This clonotype was seen repeatedly, ten times or more. The CDR3 DNA is TGTGCCAGCAGCGTAGGGACTAGCGGGGATCCCTACAATGAGCAGTTCTTC. Translated, it gives CASSVGTSGDPYNEQFF. The V call is TRBV9, the J call TRBJ2-1; TRBD2 matches 12 bases. The CDR3 contains 17 residues. J was trimmed by 2 bases and V by 0 bases; bases with no gene match: 3. The germline gives CDR1 SGDLS, CDR2 YYNGEE. Based on the CDR3 plus reference TRBV9 and TRBJ2-1, the full variable domain is DSGVTQTPKHLITATGQRVTLRCSPRSGDLSVYWYQQSLDQGLQFLIQYYNGEERAKGNILERFSAQQFPDLHSELNLSSLELGDSALYFCASSVGTSGDPYNEQFFGPGTRLTVL.

This clonotype was recorded at least ten times. The chain links TRBV5-1 to TRBJ2-1; 8 bases match TRBD2. V shed 0 bases and J 9 bases; nucleotides not matched to a gene: 11. Germline V gene data show CDR1 as SGHRS and CDR2 as YFSETQ. This CDR3 is built from 16 residues. CDR3 in amino acids: CASSLVTGGILGEQFF. CDR3 nucleotides: TGCGCCAGCAGCTTGGTGACGGGGGGGATTTTGGGTGAGCAGTTCTTC.

This clonotype was counted between two and nine times. The chain is built from TRBV19 and TRBJ2-7, with a possible D match to TRBD1 (5 bases). This CDR3 is 14 amino acids long. V was clipped by 3 bases and J by 6 bases, with 15 bases between them. Germline CDR1 LNHDA, CDR2 SQIVND (reference sequence). The CDR3 coding sequence is TGTGCCAGTAGTATCGACAGTCCTAATAGCGAGCAGTACTTC. It encodes CASSIDSPNSEQYF.

This clonotype was counted between two and nine times. The chain uses TRBV5-1 and TRBJ1-5; possibly TRBD1 for D (6 bases). V was pared by 4 bases and J by 5 bases, with 13 bases between. This CDR3 contains 14 residues. Germline V gives CDR1 SGHRS, CDR2 YFSETQ. In DNA form, the CDR3 reads TGCGCCAGCAGCCCGGGACACGACGATCAGCCCCAGCATTTT. It encodes CASSPGHDDQPQHF.

This clonotype came up a few times. This sequence joins TRBV6-6 and TRBJ2-3; 7 bases are shared with TRBD1. CDR3 length: 16 residues. Germline-derived CDR1 and CDR2 are MNHNY and SVGAGI (reference sequence). V dropped 4 bases and J dropped 2; count of bases not matched to a gene: 9. CDR3 region: CASSSDRALSTDTQYF. CDR3 nucleotides: TGTGCCAGCAGTTCAGACAGGGCCCTCTCCACAGATACGCAGTATTTT.

This clonotype was detected a few times. The V gene is TRBV4-1, the J gene TRBJ1-3, with D perhaps matching TRBD1 (5 bases). With 0 bases removed from V and 0 bases from J, the gap between germline ends came to 18 bases. The CDR3 has 19 residues. The V gene's germline CDR1 is MGHRA and CDR2 YSYEKL. Written as DNA, the CDR3 is TGCGCCAGCAGCCAAGAGTCGCCGGGGCGCTTTCTCTCTGGAAACACCATATATTTT. Encoded protein: CASSQESPGRFLSGNTIYF.

This clonotype was seen ten or more times. The chain has TRBV19 and TRBJ1-5; unclear D gene. V was clipped by 6 bases and J by 2 bases, with 14 bases between them. The CDR3 has 15 amino acids. Germline values: CDR1 LNHDA, CDR2 SQIVND (reference sequence). Here the CDR3 reads CASSPASIGNQPQHF. The CDR3 DNA follows: TGTGCCAGTAGCCCCGCCAGTATTGGCAATCAGCCCCAGCATTTT.

This clonotype was recorded a few times. The chain couples TRBV18 to TRBJ1-4; 8 positions agree with TRBD1. The length of the CDR3 is 16 residues. The V gene's germline CDR1 is KGHSH and CDR2 LQKENI. V shed 3 bases, J shed 8 bases, and the junction held 11 bases outside the gene matches. The CDR3 coding sequence is TGTGCCAGCTCACCGGATCTTACAGGGGGGAGAGAAAAACTGTTTTTT. As protein: CASSPDLTGGREKLFF.

The DNA for the CDR3 is TGCGCCAGCAAGGGGGCGCCGGGACAGGGACTATTGAGGGGCTACGAGCAGTACTTC. This gives the protein CASKGAPGQGLLRGYEQYF. The gene calls are TRBV5-1 and TRBJ2-7; 9 bases are shared with TRBD1. The J segment lost 3 bases and the V segment lost 6 bases, leaving 22 bases of the junction unmatched. This CDR3 comprises 19 residues. Germline V CDR1 and CDR2: SGHRS, YFSETQ.

This clonotype has at least ten counts. This rearrangement joins TRBV5-1 to TRBJ2-1; D is unresolved. This CDR3 spans 13 amino acids. Germline V gene sequence: CDR1 SGHRS, CDR2 YFSETQ. V was trimmed by 4 bases and J by 4 bases, leaving 9 bases between them. The CDR3 reads CASSAPIYNEQFF. The CDR3 DNA sequence: TGCGCCAGCAGCGCACCTATTTACAATGAGCAGTTCTTC.

There are a few counts of this clonotype. The chain is built from TRBV7-9 and TRBJ2-1; D may be TRBD1 (5 bases). Trimming took 5 bases from V and 9 from J, leaving 8 bases between them. The germline gives CDR1 SEHNR, CDR2 FQNEAQ (reference sequence). The CDR3 has 11 amino acids. This CDR3 is CASSTQGEQFF. The CDR3, as DNA: TGTGCCAGCAGCACGCAGGGTGAGCAGTTCTTC.

The J gene is TRBJ2-3, the V gene TRBV7-9, with D hard to call. The CDR3 is 15 residues long. Per the germline V gene, CDR1 is SEHNR and CDR2 is FQNEAQ (reference sequence). The V end was cut by 3 bases, the J end by 6 bases, with 16 bases between. The CDR3 DNA reads as TGTGCCAGCAGCTTCGTCCGGCAGGCCGGGGATACGCAGTATTTT. It translates to CASSFVRQAGDTQYF.

In this sample, this clonotype turned up a few times. The rearrangement uses TRBV7-6 and TRBJ1-1; D gene uncertain. The CDR3 totals 15 residues. Per the germline V gene, CDR1 is SGHVS and CDR2 is FNYEAQ. V was clipped by 5 bases and J by 1 base, with 14 bases between them. CDR3 coding DNA: TGTGCCAGCAGCCATAGGGTGGCGGCGAACACTGAAGCTTTCTTT. Translated: CASSHRVAANTEAFF.

This clonotype was counted only a few times. This rearrangement joins TRBV7-6 to TRBJ1-1; no definite D call. Germline lookup yields CDR1 SGHVS and CDR2 FNYEAQ. The CDR3 extends over 13 amino acids. The V end was cut by 4 bases, the J end by 8 bases, with 14 bases between. The CDR3 spells CASSSTATLEAFF. CDR3 coding DNA: TGTGCCAGCAGCTCGACGGCTACACTCGAAGCTTTCTTT.

This rearrangement joins TRBV27 to TRBJ2-6; D is possibly TRBD1 or TRBD2 (5 bases each). CDR1 and CDR2 from the germline V gene are MNHEY and SMNVEV (reference sequence). The germline V and J ends were trimmed by 2 bases and 4 bases, with 15 bases remaining between them. The length of the CDR3 is 17 residues. CDR3 in DNA: TGTGCCAGCAGTTTAATTTCAGGGAGCTCCGGGGCCAACGTCCTGACTTTC. Translated: CASSLISGSSGANVLTF.